This T cell receptor beta chain is from a study of shared clonotypes between healthy human individuals. Study at large: In total, the donors were two women and a few men aged 18 to 49. Whole-study findings and limits: In a handful of donors, around 5% of naive CD4 clonotypes appeared in common. Rarefaction curves obtained for sorted subsets showed sequencing incomplete despite large depth.

Investigators divided CD4+ cells into CD45RA+ naive and CD45RA-negative memory subsets. The assay was immunoSEQ multiplex PCR, and TCRdb's table has in-frame clones only and misses some. Found here are 2 million to 3 million clones, roughly 93% of them singletons; the top ten hold around 0.37%. With regard to this clone: Its antigen is as yet unknown.

The CDR3 has 16 residues. Per germline, CDR1 SGHTA and CDR2 FQGNSA. The V gene end was trimmed by 3 bases and the J gene end by 3 bases; junction bases not matched to a gene: 6. V is TRBV7-2 and J is TRBJ2-3, with TRBD2 matching 10 bases. This TCR derives from a man younger than 35 in good health. Some clones in this sample may be carry-over from other donors' samples. The sequencing input was naive CD4+ T cells from PBMCs. Indicated subset: CD45RA+ positively selected. The DNA for the CDR3 is TGTGCCAGCAGCTTCCTTAGCGGGAGGACAACAGATACGCAGTATTTT. Its protein is CASSFLSGRTTDTQYF.